This T cell receptor (beta chain) was observed in a study of lymphopenia after photon versus proton radiotherapy. This clone was found once. What it binds is not known. CDR3 length: 15 residues. V was pared by 4 bases and J by 3 bases, with 3 bases of the junction left unmatched. Looked up from germline, CDR1 is SGHAT and CDR2 is FQNNGV. Study-wide results and limits: Larger post-nadir TCR diversity loss correlated inversely with survival in deceased patients. Only patients who died were analyzed for survival; proton advantage is unproven.

Assay: immunoSEQ multiplex PCR; the TCRdb copy retains only in-frame clones and omits some. Counted here are fewer than 65,000 clones, around 88% occurring once; the ten biggest clones make up roughly 2.1%. The chain employs TRBV11-2 and TRBJ2-3; 11 positions agree with TRBD1. The starting material was peripheral blood, obtained from a patient treated with photon-based radiotherapy. The TCR sequence derives from a man aged 40-55 years with gastric cancer. The DNA of the CDR3 is TGTGCCAGCAGCTACCGGGACAGGGGGACAGATACGCAGTATTTT. This gives the protein CASSYRDRGTDTQYF.